Listed below are T cell receptor beta chains from one sample, sequenced in a study of blood T cell repertoires in COVID-19. The repertoire was sequenced with immunoSEQ multiplex PCR; TCRdb's copy has only in-frame clones and lacks some. The profile shows about 200,000 clones, 85% to 90% of them singletons. Sequencing input: peripheral blood. The receptors derive from a man in his late teens or twenties with active or convalescent COVID-19. CDR3s include the opening cysteine and the closing phenylalanine or tryptophan. The D gene is left open where the match is weak. Rows may omit the clone size; those that give it use once, few, many or a size class.

size,D,J,V,DNA,CDR3
NA,NA,TRBJ2-7,TRBV6-1,TGTGCCAGCAGTGAAGCCCCTACAAGGGAGTACGAGCAGTACTTC,CASSEAPTREYEQYF
NA,NA,TRBJ1-2,TRBV6-4,TGTGCCAGCAGTGACCTTCGAATAGGGGCTAACTATGGCTACACCTTC,CASSDLRIGANYGYTF
medium-sized,TRBD2,TRBJ2-5,TRBV6-5,TGTGCCAGCAGCCTAACTAGCGGGAGTGCCGAGACCCAGTACTTC,CASSLTSGSAETQYF
NA,NA,TRBJ2-5,TRBV18,TGTGCCAGCTCACCACGTCCGACAGTACAGGCATCGGAGACCCAGTACTTC,CASSPRPTVQASETQYF
NA,NA,TRBJ2-7,TRBV24-1,TGTGCCACCAGTGATCGACTGGAAAGAGGTCCCTACGAGCAGTACTTC,CATSDRLERGPYEQYF
NA,TRBD2,TRBJ2-5,TRBV30,TGTGCCTGGAGTAATGGACTAGCGGGATTGGAGACCCAGTACTTC,CAWSNGLAGLETQYF
NA,TRBD2,TRBJ2-2,TRBV10-3,TGTGCCACCACCCAGTCGGGAGGGAACACCGGGGAGCTGTTTTTT,CATTQSGGNTGELFF
NA,NA,TRBJ1-1,TRBV19,TGTGCCAGTAGTATAAATCTCAGGGCGACGGATGAAGCTTTCTTT,CASSINLRATDEAFF
NA,NA,TRBJ1-2,TRBV7-6,TGTGCCAGCAGGGACTCGTACTATGGCTACACCTTC,CASRDSYYGYTF
NA,NA,TRBJ2-6,TRBV21-1,TGTGCCAGCAGCAATAGTGGCAGGGGAGCCCTATCTGGGGCCAACGTCCTGACTTTC,CASSNSGRGALSGANVLTF
NA,NA,TRBJ1-2,TRBV3-1/TRBV3-2,TGTGCCAGCAGCCTAAGCGTTAAGGATAACTATGGCTACACCTTC,CASSLSVKDNYGYTF
NA,TRBD2,TRBJ2-1,TRBV5-1,TGCGCCAGCAGCTTTAGAACTAGCGGTACCTACAATGAGCAGTTCTTC,CASSFRTSGTYNEQFF
NA,NA,TRBJ1-5,TRBV21-1,TGTGCCAGCATCCGAAGAAGAGGGGGATATCGGGTTTGGCAGCCCCAGCATTTT,CASIRRRGGYRVWQPQHF
once,NA,TRBJ2-7,TRBV27,TGTGCCAGCAGTTTCCGCTTCGATCGGGAAGCCTACGAGCAGTACTTC,CASSFRFDREAYEQYF
NA,NA,TRBJ2-5,TRBV18,TGTGCCAGCTCACCACAGGGGTTTGGGGAGACCCAGTACTTC,CASSPQGFGETQYF
NA,NA,TRBJ2-7,TRBV4-2,TGTGCCAGCAAGATGGACAGATCCTCCTACGAGCAGTACTTC,CASKMDRSSYEQYF
NA,TRBD1,TRBJ1-5,TRBV5-1,TGCGCCAGCAGTTTGGGACAGACCAATCAGCCCCAGCATTTT,CASSLGQTNQPQHF
NA,NA,TRBJ2-3,TRBV18,TGTGCCAGCTCACCACCTCCGCGGGGCTTGGGCACAGATACGCAGTATTTT,CASSPPPRGLGTDTQYF
NA,NA,TRBJ2-5,TRBV7-2,TGTGCCAGCAGCTTATCCAGGGGCTCGGGGCAAGAGACCCAGTACTTC,CASSLSRGSGQETQYF
NA,NA,TRBJ1-2,TRBV19,TGTGCCAGTAGTTGGGGAGACTATGGCTACACCTTC,CASSWGDYGYTF
NA,NA,TRBJ1-1,TRBV11-2,TGTGCCAGCAGCTTAGAGGGCAGGGCGGCTGAAGCTTTCTTT,CASSLEGRAAEAFF
NA,NA,TRBJ1-5,TRBV29-1,TGCAGCGTGGGGTGGGGGCGTCATCAGCCCCAGCATTTT,CSVGWGRHQPQHF
NA,NA,TRBJ1-1,TRBV7-8,TGTGCCAGCAAGGTAAACAGGGACACTGAAGCTTTCTTT,CASKVNRDTEAFF
NA,TRBD1,TRBJ1-1,TRBV2,TGTGCCAGCAGGGTCAGGGGGCGGCGGGACACTGAAGCTTTCTTT,CASRVRGRRDTEAFF
NA,TRBD1,TRBJ1-1,TRBV11-2,TGTGCCAGCAGCTTACGGTTCGGGGACAGGAACACTGAAGCTTTCTTT,CASSLRFGDRNTEAFF
once,TRBD1,TRBJ1-2,TRBV5-6,TGTGCCAGCAGCTTGGCTCAGGGGGTCGGTGGCTACACCTTC,CASSLAQGVGGYTF
NA,NA,TRBJ1-1,TRBV30,TGTGCCTGGAGCTCAGGGGCCAGCAACACTGAAGCTTTCTTT,CAWSSGASNTEAFF
NA,NA,TRBJ1-2,TRBV6-5,TGTGCCAGCAGGAATACGGCGGGCTATGGCTACACCTTC,CASRNTAGYGYTF
NA,NA,TRBJ1-1,TRBV10-3,TGTGCCATCAGTGAGTCGGGGGGTAACACTGAAGCTTTCTTT,CAISESGGNTEAFF
NA,NA,TRBJ1-2,TRBV13,TGTGCCAGCAGCTTGTTGCGGGAAAAGGGGTCCGGCTACACCTTC,CASSLLREKGSGYTF
NA,NA,TRBJ2-3,TRBV6-4,TGTGCCAGCAGTGAGGGAGGCGTCACAGATACGCAGTATTTT,CASSEGGVTDTQYF
NA,NA,TRBJ2-7,TRBV5-1,TGCGCCAGCAGCCCGGTCGGAGGATACGAGCAGTACTTC,CASSPVGGYEQYF
few,NA,TRBJ2-1,TRBV5-4,TGTGCCAGCAGCTCACCTCGGTCCTACAATGAGCAGTTCTTC,CASSSPRSYNEQFF
NA,NA,TRBJ2-3,TRBV2,TGTGCCAGCAGGCAGGGTCCAGATACGCAGTATTTT,CASRQGPDTQYF
NA,NA,TRBJ1-2,TRBV5-6,TGTGCCAGCAGCGCGAGACAGGTTCACTATGGCTACACCTTC,CASSARQVHYGYTF
NA,NA,TRBJ2-2,TRBV7-7,TGTGCTAGCAGCTTAGGACTAAACACCGGGGAGCTGTTTTTT,CASSLGLNTGELFF
NA,TRBD2,TRBJ2-3,TRBV3-1/TRBV3-2,TGTGCCCCCAAGAGTGGTAGCGGGCCCGCGGGAAGAGATACGCAGTATTTT,CAPKSGSGPAGRDTQYF
NA,NA,TRBJ1-6,TRBV3-1/TRBV3-2,TGTGCCAGCAGCCCAGGACGGGGGATAAATTCACCCCTCCACTTT,CASSPGRGINSPLHF
NA,NA,TRBJ2-1,TRBV30,TGTGCCTGGAGTGATAATTCGTTCAATGAGCAGTTCTTC,CAWSDNSFNEQFF
NA,NA,TRBJ2-7,TRBV3-1/TRBV3-2,TGTGCCAGCAGCCCTCGAATTTTGGGGCCGATGTACGAGCAGTACTTC,CASSPRILGPMYEQYF
once,NA,TRBJ2-1,TRBV27,TGTGCCAGCAGTTTATCATCCTACTACAATGAGCAGTTCTTC,CASSLSSYYNEQFF
NA,NA,TRBJ1-4,TRBV9,TGTGCCAGCAGCGTAGGAGGGCTTGAGGAAAAACTGTTTTTT,CASSVGGLEEKLFF
NA,TRBD1,TRBJ2-5,TRBV5-5,TGTGCCAGCAGCTCCAGGGGGCAAGAGACCCAGTACTTC,CASSSRGQETQYF
few,NA,TRBJ2-7,TRBV7-9,TGTGCCAGCAGCTTATCAGGGTACCACGAGCAGTACTTC,CASSLSGYHEQYF
few,TRBD2,TRBJ2-1,TRBV7-9,TGTGCCAGCAGCCCGGGACTAGCCTATGAGCAGTTCTTC,CASSPGLAYEQFF
NA,TRBD1,TRBJ1-6,TRBV19,TGTGCCAGTAGTGGGACAGGGGCGTATAATTCACCCCTCCACTTT,CASSGTGAYNSPLHF
NA,TRBD2,TRBJ2-7,TRBV3-1/TRBV3-2,TGTGCCAGCAGCCAAGGGTTAGCGGGGAGTGAGCAGTACTTC,CASSQGLAGSEQYF
NA,TRBD1,TRBJ1-2,TRBV4-2,TGTGCCAGCAGCCCCGGGACAGGGGCCGGAGGCTACACCTTC,CASSPGTGAGGYTF
NA,NA,TRBJ2-2,TRBV6-5,TGTGCCAGCAGTTACGGGCGGGATCGAACCGGGGAGCTGTTTTTT,CASSYGRDRTGELFF
NA,TRBD2,TRBJ2-5,TRBV11-2,TGTGCCAGCAGCTTAGGAAGGGCTAGCGGGCCCCAGTACTTC,CASSLGRASGPQYF